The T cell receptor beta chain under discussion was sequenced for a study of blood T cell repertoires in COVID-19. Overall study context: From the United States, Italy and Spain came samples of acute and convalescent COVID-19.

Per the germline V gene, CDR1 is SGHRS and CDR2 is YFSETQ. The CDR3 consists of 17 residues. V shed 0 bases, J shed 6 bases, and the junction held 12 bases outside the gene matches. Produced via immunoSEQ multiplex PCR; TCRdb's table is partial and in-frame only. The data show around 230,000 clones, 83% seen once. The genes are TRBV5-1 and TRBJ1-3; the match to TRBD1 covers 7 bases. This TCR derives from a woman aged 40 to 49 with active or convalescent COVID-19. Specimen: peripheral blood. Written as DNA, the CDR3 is TGCGCCAGCAGCTTGGTTTGGGACAGCGCTGGAGCAAACACCATATATTTT. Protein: CASSLVWDSAGANTIYF.